These 18 T cell receptor beta chains share one sample of origin, sequenced in a study of cytomegalovirus exposure and HLA in healthy donors. The primer mix had 60 Vbeta and 13 Jbeta primers. Some clones are missing from TCRdb's copy, which holds only in-frame ones; the method was immunoSEQ multiplex PCR. The profile covers roughly 120,000 clones, with 74% appearing a single time and 4.2% taken by the ten largest. The material sequenced was PBMCs. These receptors were collected from a woman between 45 and 60 years old in good health and CMV-seropositive.

The gene calls are TRBV5-6 and TRBJ1-6; D is unclear. The CDR3 consists of 16 residues. CDR1 is SGHDT, CDR2 YYEEEE, per germline. Trimming stripped 2 bases from V and 0 bases from J, with 9 bases between. CDR3 sequence: CASSLSGSSYNSPLHF. Written as DNA, the CDR3 is TGTGCCAGCAGCTTATCCGGGAGCTCCTATAATTCACCCCTCCACTTT.

The V call is TRBV18, the J call TRBJ2-3, with 8 bases aligning to TRBD1. The germline gives CDR1 KGHSH, CDR2 LQKENI. The V gene end was trimmed by 3 bases and the J gene end by 6 bases; junction bases not matched to a gene: 14. The CDR3 has 17 amino acids. The CDR3 spells CASSPRRQGLATDTQYF. The CDR3 coding sequence is TGTGCCAGCTCACCGCGAAGACAGGGGTTGGCGACGGATACGCAGTATTTT. Drawing the rest from reference TRBV18 and TRBJ2-3, the complete variable domain is NAGVMQNPRHLVRRRGQEARLRCSPMKGHSHVYWYRQLPEEGLKFMVYLQKENIIDESGMPKERFSAEFPKEGPSILRIQQVVRGDSAAYFCASSPRRQGLATDTQYFGPGTRLTVL.

The rearrangement uses TRBV6-6 and TRBJ1-5; TRBD1 aligns across 7 bases. Germline V lookup: CDR1 MNHNY, CDR2 SVGAGI (reference sequence). The CDR3 length is 15 residues. The junction had 4 bases not matched to a gene; V was cut back by 5 bases and J by 0 bases. The CDR3 loop is CASSMTGLSNQPQHF. CDR3 DNA: TGTGCCAGCAGTATGACAGGGCTTAGCAATCAGCCCCAGCATTTT.

The DNA for the CDR3 is TGTGCCAGCAGCCCGTACAGGGTGAACACTGAAGCTTTCTTT. Its protein is CASSPYRVNTEAFF. This rearrangement joins TRBV5-6 to TRBJ1-1, with a weak D call TRBD1 (6 bases). This CDR3 region has 14 residues. Germline V lookup: CDR1 SGHDT, CDR2 YYEEEE. Trimming cost V 4 bases and J 0 bases, with 10 bases left between them.

J is TRBJ1-5 and V is TRBV7-8; a weak D match, TRBD1 (6 bases). Per germline, CDR1 SGHVS and CDR2 FQNEAQ. Between the trimmed V and J ends, which lost 6 bases and 2 bases, there was a span of 14 bases. The CDR3 loop spans 15 amino acids. This chain's CDR3 is CASRQDRHRNQPQHF. CDR3 coding DNA: TGTGCCAGCAGACAAGACAGGCACCGCAATCAGCCCCAGCATTTT.

This clone was counted only a few times. The chain links TRBV14 to TRBJ2-3; TRBD1 agrees at 7 bases. The CDR3 extends over 19 amino acids. Germline CDR1 and CDR2: SGHDN and FVKESK. The ends lost 1 base at V and 2 bases at J; junction bases unmatched: 15. The chain's CDR3 is CASSQVRDRPGQSTDTQYF. The CDR3 nucleotides are TGTGCCAGCAGCCAAGTAAGAGACCGACCGGGACAGTCCACAGATACGCAGTATTTT.

The V and J genes are TRBV19 and TRBJ1-2, with a tentative D call TRBD1 (5 bases). This CDR3 region has 14 residues. The germline V gene has CDR1 LNHDA and CDR2 SQIVND (reference sequence). Trimming removed 5 bases at V and 2 bases at J, with 12 bases between. The CDR3 DNA is TGTGCCAGTAGTTTACGGGGGGGGAACTATGGCTACACCTTC. Translated: CASSLRGGNYGYTF.

This clone was counted between two and nine times. J is TRBJ2-5 and V is TRBV6-6, with 11 nucleotides matching TRBD1. This CDR3 comprises 16 residues. Looked up from germline, CDR1 is MNHNY and CDR2 is SVGAGI (reference sequence). J lost 5 bases, V lost 6 bases, and 11 bases had no gene match. CDR3 sequence: CASRPIAGQGAETQYF. The CDR3 DNA follows: TGTGCCAGCAGACCCATCGCCGGACAGGGGGCTGAGACCCAGTACTTC.

The V gene is TRBV13, the J gene TRBJ1-6; D gene ambiguous. Germline V CDR1 and CDR2: PRHDT, FYEKMQ (reference sequence). The CDR3 totals 15 residues. Deletions cut 5 bases from V and 6 bases from J, with 14 bases between. The CDR3 bases are TGTGCCAGCAGCATGAGACGGAGCGTTAATTCACCCCTCCACTTT. Translated: CASSMRRSVNSPLHF.

The rearrangement links TRBV10-2 to TRBJ1-2; D possibly corresponds to TRBD1 (6 bases). Trimming pared 3 bases from V and 10 bases from J, leaving 18 bases between. CDR1 is WSHSY and CDR2 is SAAADI in the germline V gene. This CDR3 has 14 amino acids. CDR3 nucleotide sequence: TGCGCCAGCAGTGAACCAGGACAGCAACGTGACTACACCTTC. It is translated as CASSEPGQQRDYTF.

This chain links TRBV5-1 with TRBJ1-1; D is perhaps TRBD1 (5 bases). CDR3 length equals 14 residues. Trimming stripped 4 bases from V and 7 bases from J, with 17 bases between. Germline V gene data show CDR1 as SGHRS and CDR2 as YFSETQ. This CDR3 is CASSRGTAESEAFF. The CDR3 nucleotides read TGCGCCAGCAGCCGGGGGACTGCCGAAAGTGAAGCTTTCTTT.

This clone has a handful of counts. The chain recombines TRBV5-1 with TRBJ2-6, with D perhaps matching TRBD1 (5 bases). V was pared by 7 bases and J by 2 bases, with 10 bases between. This CDR3 comprises 14 residues. Per the germline V gene, CDR1 is SGHRS and CDR2 is YFSETQ. The CDR3 sequence is CASGTGAGANVLTF. Written as DNA, the CDR3 is TGCGCCAGCGGCACAGGAGCTGGGGCCAACGTCCTGACTTTC.

The chain employs TRBV19 and TRBJ1-2; 7 positions agree with TRBD1. This CDR3 has 15 amino acids. After removal of 4 bases from V and 1 base from J, the junction contained 6 bases not matched to a gene. Germline V CDR1 and CDR2: LNHDA, SQIVND (reference sequence). The CDR3 DNA sequence: TGTGCCAGTAGTAGTGAGACAGGGCTTAACTATGGCTACACCTTC. Amino acids: CASSSETGLNYGYTF.

The chain recombines TRBV29-1 with TRBJ1-5, with a tentative D call TRBD1 (6 bases). The CDR3 totals 13 residues. V lost 5 bases and J lost 7, with 15 bases in between. Germline CDR1 reads SQVTM; CDR2 reads ANQGSEA. In nucleotides, the CDR3 is TGCAGCGTTAATGAGGGGGACGGCCAGCCCCAGCATTTT. Translation gives CSVNEGDGQPQHF.

The CDR3 coding sequence is TGTGCCACCACCTCGGGGAAGGCAGGCAGCTCTGGGGCCAACGTCCTGACTTTC. It specifies CATTSGKAGSSGANVLTF. The rearrangement uses TRBV15 and TRBJ2-6, with a tentative D call TRBD2 (5 bases). The V end was cut by 7 bases, the J end by 0 bases, with 19 bases between. CDR3 length: 18 amino acids. Germline V lookup: CDR1 LNHNV, CDR2 YYDKDF (reference sequence).

The chain has TRBV5-1 and TRBJ2-5; the match to TRBD1 covers 8 bases. CDR3 length: 14 residues. V gave up 7 bases and J gave up 4 bases; unmatched junction bases: 9. Germline V gene sequence: CDR1 SGHRS, CDR2 YFSETQ. This chain's CDR3 is CASHTGQGLETQYF. The CDR3, as DNA: TGCGCCAGCCATACAGGACAGGGCTTAGAGACCCAGTACTTC. Together with reference TRBV5-1 and TRBJ2-5, the CDR3 gives the full variable domain: KAGVTQTPRYLIKTRGQQVTLSCSPISGHRSVSWYQQTPGQGLQFLFEYFSETQRNKGNFPGRFSGRQFSNSRSEMNVSTLELGDSALYLCASHTGQGLETQYFGPGTRLLVL.

The gene calls are TRBV28 and TRBJ2-3; D may be TRBD2 (6 bases). V was shortened by 4 bases and J by 2 bases, with 13 bases between the two germline ends. Germline CDR1 MDHEN, CDR2 SYDVKM. The CDR3 length is 15 residues. This CDR3 reads CASSSPGDHTDTQYF. The CDR3 DNA follows: TGTGCCAGCAGTTCGCCGGGGGACCACACAGATACGCAGTATTTT.

The chain carries TRBV9 and TRBJ2-2; no definite D call. Germline V gives CDR1 SGDLS, CDR2 YYNGEE. The CDR3 loop spans 13 amino acids. V shed 4 bases and J shed 7 bases, with 11 bases lying between them. CDR3 bases: TGTGCCAGCAGCCCCCTTACCGGCGGGGAGCTGTTTTTT. Amino acid sequence: CASSPLTGGELFF.